This TCR beta chain derives from a study of T-cell reconstitution after alpha-beta-depleted transplantation in children. Per germline, CDR1 MDHEN and CDR2 SYDVKM. V lost 8 bases, J lost 2 bases, and 16 bases lay in between. This CDR3 is 15 amino acids long. A remark on this clonotype: Its target is not known.

The TCRbeta library was prepared with unique molecular identifiers. Using its own MiXCR run on the PCR reads, TCRdb lists one record per CDR3 protein. Altogether about 900,000 distinct CDR3 sequences are present, about 29% being singletons, with the ten largest covering about 28%. The study, taken as a whole, reports: At one year after transplant, newly produced T cells mostly accounted for T-cell counts and diversity. The origin of alpha-beta T cells about two months after transplant was reportedly several hundred expanded graft clones. Surviving recipient cells, namely T cells and thymic progenitors, were the source of high day-60 TCRbeta diversity in some patients.

This specimen was PBMCs, mostly from graft donor cells, taken 360 days after TCRalphabeta/CD19-depleted stem cell transplant. This receptor was taken from a boy younger than two who had a stem cell transplant for SCID, so the T cells may come from the graft donor. The chain carries TRBV28 and TRBJ1-5, with D unclear. The chain's CDR3 is CASRGGAEGNQPQHF. The CDR3 DNA reads TGTGCCAGCCGGGGAGGCGCGGAAGGCAATCAGCCCCAGCATTTT.